This record looks at one TCR beta chain sequence and its context. The data belong to a study of beta chain features in type 1 diabetes. Expressed TCRB transcripts were sequenced after all isolated RNA was converted to cDNA. Sequenced by immunoSEQ multiplex PCR; TCRdb stores in-frame clones only, minus some. The sample has hundreds of thousands of clones; 30% are singletons. Sequenced material: naive CD4+ T cells from blood. This TCR was sampled from a man aged 18 to 35 in good health.

CDR3 loop: CASSLRGGTEAFF. The CDR3 coding sequence is TGTGCCAGCAGTTTAAGGGGAGGCACTGAAGCTTTCTTT. The J gene is TRBJ1-1, the V gene TRBV27, with D possibly TRBD1 on 5 matching bases. The CDR3 is 13 amino acids. Germline V gives CDR1 MNHEY, CDR2 SMNVEV (reference sequence). Trimming cost V 2 bases and J 4 bases, with 8 bases left between them.